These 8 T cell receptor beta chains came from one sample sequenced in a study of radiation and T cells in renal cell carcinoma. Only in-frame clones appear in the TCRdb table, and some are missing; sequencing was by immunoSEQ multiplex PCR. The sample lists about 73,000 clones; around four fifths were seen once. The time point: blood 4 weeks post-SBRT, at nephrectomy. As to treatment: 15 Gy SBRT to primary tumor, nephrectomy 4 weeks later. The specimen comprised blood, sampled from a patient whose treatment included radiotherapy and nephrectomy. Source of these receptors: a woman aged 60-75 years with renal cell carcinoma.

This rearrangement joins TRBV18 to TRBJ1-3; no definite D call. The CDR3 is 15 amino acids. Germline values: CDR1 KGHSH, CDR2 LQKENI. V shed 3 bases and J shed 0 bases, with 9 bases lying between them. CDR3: CASSPPGASGNTIYF. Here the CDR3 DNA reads TGTGCCAGCTCACCGCCAGGAGCCTCTGGAAACACCATATATTTT.

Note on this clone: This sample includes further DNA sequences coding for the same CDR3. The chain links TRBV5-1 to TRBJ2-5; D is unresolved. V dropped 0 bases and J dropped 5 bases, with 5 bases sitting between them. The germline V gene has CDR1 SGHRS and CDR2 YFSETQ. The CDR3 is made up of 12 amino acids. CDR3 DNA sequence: TGCGCCAGCAGCTTGGCCGGGGAGACCCAGTACTTC. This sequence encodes CASSLAGETQYF.

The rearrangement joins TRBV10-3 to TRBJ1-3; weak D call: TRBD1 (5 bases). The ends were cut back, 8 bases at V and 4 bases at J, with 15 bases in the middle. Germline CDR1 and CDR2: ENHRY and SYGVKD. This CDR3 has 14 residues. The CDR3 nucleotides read TGTGCCATCCCCGGGACGCCGAGCGGAAACACCATATATTTT. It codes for CAIPGTPSGNTIYF.

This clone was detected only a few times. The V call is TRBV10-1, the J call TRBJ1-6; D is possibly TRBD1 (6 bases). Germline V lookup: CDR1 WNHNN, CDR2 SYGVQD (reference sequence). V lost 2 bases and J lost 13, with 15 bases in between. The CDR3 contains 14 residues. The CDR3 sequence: CASSETGSATPLHF. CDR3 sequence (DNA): TGCGCCAGCAGTGAGACAGGGTCCGCAACCCCCCTCCACTTT.

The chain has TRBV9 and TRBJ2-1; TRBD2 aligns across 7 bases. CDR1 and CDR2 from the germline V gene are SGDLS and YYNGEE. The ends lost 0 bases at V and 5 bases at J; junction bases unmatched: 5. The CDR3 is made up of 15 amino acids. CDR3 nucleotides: TGTGCCAGCAGCGTAGATAGGACTAGAAACAATGAGCAGTTCTTC. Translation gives CASSVDRTRNNEQFF.

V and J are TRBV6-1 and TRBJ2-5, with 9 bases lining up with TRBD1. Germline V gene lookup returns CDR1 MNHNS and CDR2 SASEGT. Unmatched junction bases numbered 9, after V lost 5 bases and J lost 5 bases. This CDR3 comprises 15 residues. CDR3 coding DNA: TGTGCCAGCAGTTCAGGACAGGGGCGGGTGGAGACCCAGTACTTC. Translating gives CASSSGQGRVETQYF.

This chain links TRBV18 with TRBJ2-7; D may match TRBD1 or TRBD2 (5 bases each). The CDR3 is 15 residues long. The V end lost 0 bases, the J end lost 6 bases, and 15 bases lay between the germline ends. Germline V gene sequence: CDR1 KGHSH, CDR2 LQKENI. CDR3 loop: CASSPPVQGRVEQYF. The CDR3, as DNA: TGTGCCAGCTCACCACCGGTCCAGGGACGGGTCGAGCAGTACTTC.

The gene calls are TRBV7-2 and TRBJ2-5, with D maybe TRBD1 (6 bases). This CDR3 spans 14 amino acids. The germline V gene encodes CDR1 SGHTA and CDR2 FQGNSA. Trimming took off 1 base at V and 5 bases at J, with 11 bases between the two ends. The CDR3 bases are TGTGCCAGCAGCTTAGGCCCCCAGGGGGAGACCCAGTACTTC. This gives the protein CASSLGPQGETQYF.